One sample yielded the 23 T cell receptor beta chains listed below, sequenced in a study of T cell changes during pregnancy in multiple sclerosis. Libraries were prepared by immunoSEQ multiplex PCR; TCRdb keeps only in-frame clonotypes and omits some of them. Among fewer than 35,000 clones listed, roughly 91% were seen once. The sample was CD4+ T cells from peripheral blood mononuclear cells, taken after pregnancy. The source of these receptors is a female donor with multiple sclerosis, enrolled in a pregnancy study.

The count of this clone is one. V usage is TRBV21-1 and J usage is TRBJ2-2; TRBD2 is the table's D call, not checked against the DNA. TRBV21-1 is described as a pseudogene. CDR3 length equals 17 residues. CDR3 bases: TGTGCCAGCAGCAAAGTCACGCTAGGCGAATACACCGGGGAGCTGTTTTTT. Its translation is CASSKVTLGEYTGELFF.

The rearrangement links TRBV21-1 to TRBJ1-2; the table names TRBD1, a call not compared with the DNA. TRBV21-1 is designated a pseudogene. This CDR3 comprises 15 residues. CDR3 coding DNA: TGTGCCAGCAGCACAGACAGGGGGCAATTGGGGGGCTACACCTTC. It specifies CASSTDRGQLGGYTF.

The chain carries TRBV7-8 and TRBJ1-2; 7 bases are a match to TRBD1. The CDR3 covers 17 residues. Germline V CDR1 and CDR2: SGHVS, FQNEAQ. V lost 0 bases to trimming and J lost 1 base; unmatched junction nucleotides: 8. DNA for the CDR3: TGTGCCAGCAGCTTAGCGCAGTTAGGGGGCGGTAACTATGGCTACACCTTC. Protein sequence: CASSLAQLGGGNYGYTF.

CDR3 loop: CASRVGLGDNEQFF. Written as DNA, the CDR3 is TGCGCCAGCAGAGTGGGGCTAGGGGACAATGAGCAGTTCTTC. The chain uses TRBV5-1 and TRBJ2-1; the D gene is possibly TRBD1 (5 bases). The ends were cut back, 5 bases at V and 5 bases at J, with 14 bases in the middle. Germline V gene sequence: CDR1 SGHRS, CDR2 YFSETQ. The CDR3 has 14 amino acids.

This chain joins TRBV30 and TRBJ1-4; TRBD1 is a possible D gene (6 bases). Germline CDR1 GTSNPN, CDR2 SVGIG (reference sequence). CDR3 size: 12 residues. Trimming left V 0 bases short and J 11 bases short, with 10 bases between. As DNA, the CDR3 is TGTGCCTGGAGTGTTGACAGGACTAAACTGTTTTTT. Translating gives CAWSVDRTKLFF.

The DNA for the CDR3 is TGTGCCAGCAGACCTACAGGGAACACTGAAGCTTTCTTT. Protein: CASRPTGNTEAFF. The V and J genes are TRBV5-4 and TRBJ1-1, with D perhaps matching TRBD1 (5 bases). Germline CDR1 and CDR2: SGHNT and YYREEE (reference sequence). Trimming took off 5 bases at V and 1 base at J, with 9 bases between the two ends. The CDR3 has 13 amino acids.

V gene TRBV6-5 combines with J gene TRBJ1-2, with 11 bases that match TRBD1. CDR1 and CDR2 from the germline V gene are MNHEY and SVGAGI. Trimming took 6 bases from V and 3 from J; bases not matched to a gene: 3. The CDR3 length is 14 residues. The CDR3 coding sequence is TGTGCCAGCAGATCGGGACAGGGGGACTATGGCTACACCTTC. Translating it yields CASRSGQGDYGYTF.

This chain links TRBV29-1 with TRBJ1-5; 9 bases are a match to TRBD1. Germline V gene sequence: CDR1 SQVTM, CDR2 ANQGSEA. V lost 7 bases and J lost 7; bases outside the gene matches: 14. The CDR3 runs to 15 residues. CDR3: CSAIIQGASVQPQHF. The CDR3 nucleotides read TGCAGCGCCATTATACAGGGGGCGAGCGTCCAGCCCCAGCATTTT.

This clone showed up just a few times. The chain joins TRBV6-1 to TRBJ1-4; D not certain. CDR3 length: 11 residues. With 7 bases removed from V and 12 bases from J, the gap between germline ends came to 12 bases. The germline V gene encodes CDR1 MNHNS and CDR2 SASEGT. CDR3 nucleotides: TGTGCCAGCAATAACCGGGTTCAACTGTTTTTT. It is translated as CASNNRVQLFF.

The gene calls are TRBV5-6 and TRBJ2-5, with D possibly TRBD2 on 5 matching bases. Trimming removed 2 bases from V and 2 bases from J, with 13 bases in between. CDR1 and CDR2 from the germline V gene are SGHDT and YYEEEE. The CDR3 extends over 15 amino acids. The CDR3 sequence: CASSFLAGNQETQYF. The CDR3 DNA is TGTGCCAGCAGCTTTTTGGCCGGGAATCAAGAGACCCAGTACTTC.

The V and J genes are TRBV11-2 and TRBJ2-5; D may be TRBD1 (6 bases). The CDR3 covers 13 residues. Trimming took off 5 bases at V and 0 bases at J, with 7 bases between the two ends. The V gene's germline CDR1 is SGHAT and CDR2 FQNNGV. CDR3 region: CASSRTDQETQYF. As DNA, the CDR3 is TGTGCCAGCAGCCGGACAGACCAAGAGACCCAGTACTTC.

This chain uses TRBV10-3 with TRBJ2-7, with a possible D match to TRBD2 (6 bases). V was pared by 2 bases and J by 1 base, with 12 bases between. Germline values: CDR1 ENHRY, CDR2 SYGVKD. CDR3 size: 15 residues. CDR3 residues: CAISEMTGVSYEQYF. For the CDR3, the DNA is TGTGCCATCAGTGAGATGACGGGAGTATCCTACGAGCAGTACTTC.

The CDR3 nucleotides are TGTGCCAGTAGTCTTACTCCAGGGTTTGGACGTCAGCCCCAGCATTTT. It is translated as CASSLTPGFGRQPQHF. The rearrangement joins TRBV19 to TRBJ1-5, with D possibly matching TRBD1 (5 bases). V lost 5 bases, J lost 6 bases, and 20 bases lay in between. CDR3 size: 16 residues. Germline CDR1 and CDR2: LNHDA and SQIVND (reference sequence).

The V and J genes are TRBV27 and TRBJ1-4; D gene ambiguous. Trimming removed 3 bases from V and 2 bases from J, with 7 bases in between. The CDR3 is 14 residues long. Germline V gene lookup returns CDR1 MNHEY and CDR2 SMNVEV (reference sequence). CDR3 in DNA: TGTGCCAGCAGTTTTTACTACACTAATGAAAAACTGTTTTTT. Translating gives CASSFYYTNEKLFF.

V gene TRBV19 combines with J gene TRBJ1-4; TRBD1 agrees at 10 bases. V was clipped by 3 bases and J by 0 bases; unmatched bases: 7. Germline V gene data show CDR1 as LNHDA and CDR2 as SQIVND (reference sequence). The CDR3 runs to 18 residues. This CDR3 reads CASSMGAGQGATNEKLFF. The CDR3 DNA is TGTGCCAGTAGTATGGGGGCAGGACAGGGGGCAACTAATGAAAAACTGTTTTTT.

This chain links TRBV19 with TRBJ1-1, with D possibly TRBD1 on 5 matching bases. The CDR3 sequence is 17 residues long. Trimming shortened V by 5 bases and J by 5 bases, and 24 bases separated the two germline ends. In germline, CDR1 is LNHDA, CDR2 SQIVND (reference sequence). The CDR3 spells CASSDLGGRQGWTEAFF. CDR3 DNA sequence: TGTGCCAGTAGTGATCTGGGGGGTCGTCAGGGTTGGACTGAAGCTTTCTTT.

The count of this clone is one. The chain links TRBV13 to TRBJ2-6; the D is unclear. Germline CDR1 reads PRHDT; CDR2 reads FYEKMQ (reference sequence). This CDR3 is built from 14 residues. V was clipped by 3 bases and J by 0 bases, with 3 bases between them. The CDR3 DNA sequence: TGTGCCAGCAGCTTTATCTCTGGGGCCAACGTCCTGACTTTC. This encodes CASSFISGANVLTF.

V gene TRBV12-5 combines with J gene TRBJ2-1; a weak D match, TRBD2 (6 bases). CDR1 and CDR2 (germline): LGHNT, FRNRAP. The CDR3 length is 17 residues. V lost 1 base to trimming and J lost 1 base, with 14 bases between them. In DNA, the CDR3 is TGTGCTAGTGGTTTGGGTTGGTCAGCGGGTTCCTACAATGAGCAGTTCTTC. This sequence encodes CASGLGWSAGSYNEQFF.

J is TRBJ2-5 and V is TRBV6-6; 10 bases fit TRBD2. Germline-derived CDR1 and CDR2 are MNHNY and SVGAGI (reference sequence). Losses at the gene ends were 2 bases for V and 5 bases for J; bases not matched to a gene: 5. This CDR3 region has 15 residues. The CDR3 DNA reads TGTGCCAGCAGTTACGTAGCGGGAGGAGGGGAGACCCAGTACTTC. Its translation: CASSYVAGGGETQYF.

The chain employs TRBV7-2 and TRBJ1-2; no definite D call. The CDR3 loop spans 13 amino acids. The germline V and J ends were trimmed by 0 bases and 5 bases, with 7 bases remaining between them. CDR1 is SGHTA and CDR2 is FQGNSA in the germline V gene. In nucleotides, the CDR3 is TGTGCCAGCAGCTTAGCTCTTGAGTATGGCTACACCTTC. This encodes CASSLALEYGYTF.

This rearrangement joins TRBV5-1 to TRBJ2-5, with TRBD2 as a possible D gene (5 bases). The CDR3 sequence is 15 residues long. The V end lost 4 bases, the J end lost 2 bases, and 15 bases lay between the germline ends. Germline V gene sequence: CDR1 SGHRS, CDR2 YFSETQ. In DNA, the CDR3 is TGCGCCAGCAGCGAGGGCGGGCCGTTGCAAGAGACCCAGTACTTC. This gives the protein CASSEGGPLQETQYF.

CDR3 residues: CASSQDRGGSVQYF. Written as DNA, the CDR3 is TGTGCCAGCAGCCAAGATCGGGGGGGCTCGGTGCAGTATTTT. The chain has TRBV4-2 and TRBJ2-3; TRBD2 aligns across 8 bases. The CDR3 is 14 amino acids. V was pared by 0 bases and J by 11 bases, with 7 bases of the junction left unmatched. Germline CDR1 and CDR2: LGHNA and YNFKEQ.

The rearrangement links TRBV5-1 to TRBJ2-3; 7 positions match TRBD1. Germline trimming cut 0 bases from V and 2 bases from J; bases unmatched to any gene: 3. Germline V gene data show CDR1 as SGHRS and CDR2 as YFSETQ. This CDR3 contains 15 residues. The DNA of the CDR3 is TGCGCCAGCAGCTTGGGGGACAGAGACACAGATACGCAGTATTTT. The encoded protein is CASSLGDRDTDTQYF.